This T cell receptor beta chain derives from a study of Graves' ophthalmopathy and Graves' hyperthyroidism. The TCR beta CDR3 regions underwent amplification from RNA transcripts. HTBI primers were employed in first-round RT-PCR, then a second-round multiplex PCR followed. TCRdb called the multiplex PCR reads again in MiXCR, with one record for every CDR3 protein. The sample has around 1,200,000 distinct CDR3 sequences, about 40% seen once. General observations from the study: Between ophthalmopathy and stable hyperthyroidism, a 13-signature model drew a separation with roughly 88% sensitivity and approximately 79% specificity.

None of the included patients had other autoimmune diseases, uncontrolled infections, pregnancy or lactation, as these led to exclusion. Trimming removed 3 bases from V and 6 bases from J; junction bases left unmatched: 11. This CDR3 has 16 residues. In germline, CDR1 is SGHAT, CDR2 FQNNGV. This clonotype was counted between two and nine times. Its target is not known. The sample consisted of peripheral blood or thyroid tissue (not recorded which). The V gene is TRBV11-2, the J gene TRBJ2-3, with 8 bases that match TRBD2. The source of this sequence is an adult man with Graves' hyperthyroidism. The CDR3 protein is CASSLGYRGGGDTQYF. The CDR3 coding sequence is TGTGCCAGCAGCTTGGGCTACCGGGGGGGCGGGGATACGCAGTATTTT.